Here is one T cell receptor beta chain with its context. The antigen is unknown. Germline-derived CDR1 and CDR2 are DFQATT and SNEGSKA (reference sequence). This CDR3 is 11 amino acids long. The sample comes from a study of monozygotic twins with inflammatory bowel disease. Broader study findings: Patients with IBD had less TCRbeta diversity (inverse Simpson) than their healthy co-twins. Especially with disease activity, IBD patients shared fewer clonotypes with others than healthy twins did.

UMIs containing a 6-nucleotide sample barcode were added via template switching. TCRdb re-called the 5' RACE reads; one entry per CDR3 protein, DNA not given. Its table lists approximately 400,000 distinct CDR3 sequences. Staff drew a roughly 2.6 ml blood sample from each donor. The rearrangement links TRBV20-1 to TRBJ2-1; TCRdb calls TRBD1, which cannot be checked without DNA. The sequence derives from a human donor with ulcerative colitis or Crohn's disease, or a healthy co-twin of an affected twin (not recorded which). The material sequenced was blood. The CDR3 sequence: CSASSRNEQFF.